This T cell receptor (beta chain) was identified in a study of T cells in Graves' hyperthyroidism and ophthalmopathy. Points from the study as a whole: Ophthalmopathy was identified by the model a median about 6 months ahead of onset.

Together with thyroid ultrasound, orbital computed tomography, serum thyroxine and TRAb, clinical symptoms were used for diagnoses. The V and J ends lost 6 bases and 4 bases, in that order; junction bases with no gene match: 3. The CDR3 loop spans 14 amino acids. Amplification yielded TCR beta CDR3 regions, with RNA transcripts as the source. The TCR CDR3 was amplified in a first-round RT-PCR using the HTBI primer set. Via MiXCR, TCRdb re-called the multiplex PCR reads, giving one row per CDR3 protein. In the table there are around 190,000 distinct CDR3 sequences, over 15% of which are singletons. This clonotype was observed at least ten times. As yet, its antigen is unknown.

The sequenced sample consisted of blood. The receptor's source is a woman between 50 and 59 years old with Graves' hyperthyroidism. This rearrangement joins TRBV12-3 or TRBV12-4 to TRBJ2-5; 12 bases are a match to TRBD2. CDR3 coding DNA: TGTGCCAGCAGGACTAGCGGGGGTGCAGAGACCCAGTACTTC. It is translated as CASRTSGGAETQYF.